This T cell receptor (beta chain) was captured in a study of T cell repertoires in cytomegalovirus infection. Study results and caveats: HLA-C-restricted CMV clonotypes gave the most frequent clonotype in two of eight donors.

Germline CDR1 SGHTA, CDR2 FQGNSA. There are 13 residues in the CDR3. V gave up 1 base and J gave up 6 bases, with 9 bases separating them. To note about this clonotype: Its antigen is not known.

TCRdb re-called the reads with MiXCR, one entry per CDR3 protein. The sample shows about 310,000 distinct CDR3 sequences, around a sixth of them seen only once. Sequencing input: PBMCs. V is TRBV7-2 and J is TRBJ1-1, with D unclear. This TCR was recovered from a human donor in good health (CMV status not recorded). Some clones in this sample may be carry-over from other donors' samples. CDR3 nucleotide sequence: TGTGCCAGCAGCTTAGAGCAGAGGTCTGAAGCTTTCTTT. Amino acids: CASSLEQRSEAFF.